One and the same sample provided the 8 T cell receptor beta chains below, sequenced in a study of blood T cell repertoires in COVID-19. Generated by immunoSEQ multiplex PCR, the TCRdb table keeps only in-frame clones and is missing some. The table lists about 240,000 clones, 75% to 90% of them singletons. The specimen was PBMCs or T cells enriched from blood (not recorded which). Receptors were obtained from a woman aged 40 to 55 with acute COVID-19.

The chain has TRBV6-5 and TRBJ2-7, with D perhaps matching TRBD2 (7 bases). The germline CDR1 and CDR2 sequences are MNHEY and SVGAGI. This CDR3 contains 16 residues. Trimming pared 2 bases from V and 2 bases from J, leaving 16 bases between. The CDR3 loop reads CASSYGGGAGAYEQYF. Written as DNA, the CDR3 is TGTGCCAGCAGTTACGGAGGGGGGGCGGGGGCCTACGAGCAGTACTTC.

Here the CDR3 reads CASSWASGETNTEAFF. CDR3 sequence (DNA): TGCGCCAGCAGCTGGGCCTCGGGGGAAACGAACACTGAAGCTTTCTTT. J is TRBJ1-1 and V is TRBV5-1; D is possibly TRBD1 (5 bases). Trimming removed 3 bases at V and 1 base at J, with 16 bases between. The CDR3 totals 16 residues. Germline lookup yields CDR1 SGHRS and CDR2 YFSETQ.

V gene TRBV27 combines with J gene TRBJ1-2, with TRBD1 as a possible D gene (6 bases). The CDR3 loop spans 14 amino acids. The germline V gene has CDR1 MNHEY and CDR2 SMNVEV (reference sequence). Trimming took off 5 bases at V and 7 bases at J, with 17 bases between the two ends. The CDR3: CASSLSRTATGYTF. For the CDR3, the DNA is TGTGCCAGCAGTCTCAGTCGGACAGCCACTGGCTACACCTTC.

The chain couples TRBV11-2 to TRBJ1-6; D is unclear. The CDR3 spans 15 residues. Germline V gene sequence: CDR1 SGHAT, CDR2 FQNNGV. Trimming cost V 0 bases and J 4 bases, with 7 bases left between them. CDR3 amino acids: CASSLDATYNSPLHF. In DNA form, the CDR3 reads TGTGCCAGCAGCTTAGATGCGACTTATAATTCACCCCTCCACTTT. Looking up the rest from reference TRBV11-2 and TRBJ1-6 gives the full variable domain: EAGVAQSPRYKIIEKRQSVAFWCNPISGHATLYWYQQILGQGPKLLIQFQNNGVVDDSQLPKDRFSAERLKGVDSTLKIQPAKLEDSAVYLCASSLDATYNSPLHFGNGTRLTVT.

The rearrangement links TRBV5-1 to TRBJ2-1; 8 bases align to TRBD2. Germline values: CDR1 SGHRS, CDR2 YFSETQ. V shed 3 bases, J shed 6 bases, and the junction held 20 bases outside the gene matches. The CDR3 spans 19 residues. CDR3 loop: CASSSGGTHGRRESNEQFF. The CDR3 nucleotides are TGCGCCAGCAGCTCGGGGGGGACACATGGAAGGCGGGAGTCCAATGAGCAGTTCTTC.

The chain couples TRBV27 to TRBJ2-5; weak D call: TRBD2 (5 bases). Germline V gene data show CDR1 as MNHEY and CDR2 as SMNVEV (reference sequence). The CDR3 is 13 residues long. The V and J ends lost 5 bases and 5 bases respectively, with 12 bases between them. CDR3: CASSPAGSETQYF. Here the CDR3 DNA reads TGTGCCAGCAGTCCCGCTGGGAGTGAGACCCAGTACTTC.

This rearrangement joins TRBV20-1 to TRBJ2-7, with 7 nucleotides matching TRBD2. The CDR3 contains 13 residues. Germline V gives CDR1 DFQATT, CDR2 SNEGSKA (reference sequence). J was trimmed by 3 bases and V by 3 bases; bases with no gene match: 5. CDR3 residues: CSASLWEGYEQYF. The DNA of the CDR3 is TGCAGTGCTAGTCTGTGGGAGGGCTACGAGCAGTACTTC.

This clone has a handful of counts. The CDR3 sequence: CASSQDPLAGNTGELFF. The CDR3 nucleotides read TGCGCCAGCAGCCAAGATCCTCTAGCGGGAAACACCGGGGAGCTGTTTTTT. This sequence joins TRBV4-1 and TRBJ2-2, with TRBD2 matching 9 bases. V lost 0 bases to trimming and J lost 2 bases; unmatched junction nucleotides: 4. This CDR3 has 17 amino acids. Germline CDR1 is MGHRA and CDR2 is YSYEKL.